This TCR beta chain stems from a study of T cell responses to AZD1222 COVID-19 vaccine. Whole-study findings and limits: When two AZD1222 doses had been given, Spike-specific TCR breadth and depth rose. Repertoires were obtained only post-peak T cell response. The donor group comprised mostly white British people and more females; the analysis possibly underestimated clonal diversity.

The assay was immunoSEQ multiplex PCR, and TCRdb's table has in-frame clones only and misses some. The sample has about 140,000 clones, approximately 95% seen once. The germline V gene has CDR1 SGHRS and CDR2 YFSETQ. V lost 3 bases, J lost 2 bases, and 8 bases stayed unmatched. The CDR3 covers 15 residues. As concerns this clone: Its antigen is still unknown.

This TCR came from an adult in good health. The source material was peripheral blood, sampled on day 0 of MenACWY control vaccination. The chain is built from TRBV5-1 and TRBJ2-7; 7 bases agree with TRBD1. CDR3 bases: TGCGCCAGCAGCTCGCCGGGACAGCAGACCTACGAGCAGTACTTC. Translated: CASSSPGQQTYEQYF.